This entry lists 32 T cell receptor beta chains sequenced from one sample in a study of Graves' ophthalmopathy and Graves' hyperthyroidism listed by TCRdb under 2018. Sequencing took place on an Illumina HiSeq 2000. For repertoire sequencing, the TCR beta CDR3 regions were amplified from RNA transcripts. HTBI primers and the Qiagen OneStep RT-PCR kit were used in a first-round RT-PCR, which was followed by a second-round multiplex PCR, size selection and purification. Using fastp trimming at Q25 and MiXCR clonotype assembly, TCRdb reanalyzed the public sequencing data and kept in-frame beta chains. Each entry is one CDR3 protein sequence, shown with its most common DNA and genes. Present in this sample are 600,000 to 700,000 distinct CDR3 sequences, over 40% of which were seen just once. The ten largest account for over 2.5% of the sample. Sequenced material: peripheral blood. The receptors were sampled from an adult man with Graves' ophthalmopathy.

The CDR3 bases are TGCGCCAGCAGCTTGGCCGGGAGAGAGTACGAGCAGTACTTC. Its translation: CASSLAGREYEQYF. The chain has TRBV5-1 and TRBJ2-7; D perhaps matches TRBD2 (6 bases). Trimming removed 0 bases from V and 4 bases from J, with 11 bases in between. Germline lookup yields CDR1 SGHRS and CDR2 YFSETQ. This CDR3 has 14 amino acids.

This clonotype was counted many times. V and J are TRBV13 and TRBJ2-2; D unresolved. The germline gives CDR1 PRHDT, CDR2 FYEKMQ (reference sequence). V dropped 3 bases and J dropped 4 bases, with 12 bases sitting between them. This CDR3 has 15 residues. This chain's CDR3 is CASSFQMATTGELFF. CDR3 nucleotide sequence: TGTGCCAGCAGCTTCCAGATGGCGACCACCGGGGAGCTGTTTTTT. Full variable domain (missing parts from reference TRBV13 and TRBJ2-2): AAGVIQSPRHLIKEKRETATLKCYPIPRHDTVYWYQQGPGQDPQFLISFYEKMQSDKGSIPDRFSAQQFSDYHSELNMSSLELGDSALYFCASSFQMATTGELFFGEGSRLTVL.

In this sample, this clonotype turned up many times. Here the CDR3 reads CASSQYVGQPQHF. In DNA form, the CDR3 reads TGCGCCAGCAGCCAGTATGTAGGACAGCCCCAGCATTTT. The J gene is TRBJ1-5, the V gene TRBV4-1; no firm D call. The germline V gene has CDR1 MGHRA and CDR2 YSYEKL. This CDR3 comprises 13 residues. V was shortened by 3 bases and J by 7 bases, with 10 bases between the two germline ends.

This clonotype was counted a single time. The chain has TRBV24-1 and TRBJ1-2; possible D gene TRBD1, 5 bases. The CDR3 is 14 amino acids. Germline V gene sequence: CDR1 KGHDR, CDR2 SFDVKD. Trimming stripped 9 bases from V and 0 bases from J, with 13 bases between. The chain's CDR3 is CATGGVDANYGYTF. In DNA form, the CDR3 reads TGTGCCACCGGGGGGGTGGACGCTAACTATGGCTACACCTTC.

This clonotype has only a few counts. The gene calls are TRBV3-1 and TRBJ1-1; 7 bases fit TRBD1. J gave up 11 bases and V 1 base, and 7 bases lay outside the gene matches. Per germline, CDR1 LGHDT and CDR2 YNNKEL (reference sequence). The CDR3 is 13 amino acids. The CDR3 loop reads CASSQGKGAGAFF. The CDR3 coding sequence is TGTGCCAGCAGCCAAGGAAAGGGGGCGGGCGCTTTCTTT.

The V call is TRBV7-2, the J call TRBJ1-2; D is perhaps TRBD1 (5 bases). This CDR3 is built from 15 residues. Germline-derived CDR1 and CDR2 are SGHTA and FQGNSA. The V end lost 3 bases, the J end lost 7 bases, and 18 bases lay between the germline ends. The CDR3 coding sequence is TGTGCCAGCAGCTTTCAAGGGGCGGGTAGGAGTGGCTACACCTTC. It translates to CASSFQGAGRSGYTF.

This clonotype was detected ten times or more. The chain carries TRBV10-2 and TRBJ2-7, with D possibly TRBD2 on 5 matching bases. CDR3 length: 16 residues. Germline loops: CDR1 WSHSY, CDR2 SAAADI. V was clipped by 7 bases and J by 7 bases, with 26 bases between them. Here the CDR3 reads CASKEGSPASGYEQYF. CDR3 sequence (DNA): TGCGCCAGCAAAGAGGGATCGCCAGCCTCGGGGTATGAGCAGTACTTC.

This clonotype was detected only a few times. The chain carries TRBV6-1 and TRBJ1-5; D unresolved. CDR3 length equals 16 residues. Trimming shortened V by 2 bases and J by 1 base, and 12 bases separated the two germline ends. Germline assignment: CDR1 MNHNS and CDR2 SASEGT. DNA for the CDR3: TGTGCCAGCAGTGAAATGGGTGATGCGAGCAATCAGCCCCAGCATTTT. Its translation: CASSEMGDASNQPQHF.

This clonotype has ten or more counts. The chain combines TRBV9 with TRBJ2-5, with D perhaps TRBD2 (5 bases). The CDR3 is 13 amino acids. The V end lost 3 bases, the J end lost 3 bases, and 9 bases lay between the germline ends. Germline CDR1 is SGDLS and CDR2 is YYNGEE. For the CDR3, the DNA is TGTGCCAGCAGCGGGAGGACCGAAGAGACCCAGTACTTC. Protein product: CASSGRTEETQYF.

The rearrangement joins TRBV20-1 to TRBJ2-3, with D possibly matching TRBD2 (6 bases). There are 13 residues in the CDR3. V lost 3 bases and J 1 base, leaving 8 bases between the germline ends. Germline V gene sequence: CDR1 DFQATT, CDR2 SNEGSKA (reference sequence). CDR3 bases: TGCAGTGCTAGCGGGAGTGGCACAGATACGCAGTATTTT. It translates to CSASGSGTDTQYF.

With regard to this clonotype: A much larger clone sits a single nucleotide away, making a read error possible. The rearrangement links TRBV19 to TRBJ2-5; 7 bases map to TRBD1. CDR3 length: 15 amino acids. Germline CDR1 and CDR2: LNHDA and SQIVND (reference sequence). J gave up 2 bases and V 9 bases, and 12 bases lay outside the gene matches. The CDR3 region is CARPLTGRPQETQYF. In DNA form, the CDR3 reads TGTGCCAGACCCCTGACAGGGAGACCACAAGAGACCCAGTACTTC. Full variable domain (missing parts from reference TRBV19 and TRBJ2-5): DGGITQSPKYLFRKEGQNVTLSCEQNLNHDAMYWYRQDPGQGLRLIYYSQIVNDFQKGDIAEGYSVSREKKESFPLTVTSAQKNPTAFYLCARPLTGRPQETQYFGPGTRLLVL.

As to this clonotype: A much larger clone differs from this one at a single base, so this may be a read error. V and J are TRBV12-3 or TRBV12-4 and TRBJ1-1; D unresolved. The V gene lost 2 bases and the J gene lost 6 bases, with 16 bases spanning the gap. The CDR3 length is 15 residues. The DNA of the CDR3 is TGTGCCAGCAGTTTACAGGCCTCGCCACCGGCTGAAGCTTTCTTT. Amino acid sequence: CASSLQASPPAEAFF.

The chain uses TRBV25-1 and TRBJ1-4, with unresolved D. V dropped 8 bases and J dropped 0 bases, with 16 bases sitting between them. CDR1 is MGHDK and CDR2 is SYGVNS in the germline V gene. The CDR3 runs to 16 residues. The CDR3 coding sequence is TGTGCCAGCTCACCACCTAACTCAGCAACTAATGAAAAACTGTTTTTT. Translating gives CASSPPNSATNEKLFF. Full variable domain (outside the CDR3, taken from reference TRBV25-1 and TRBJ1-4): EADIYQTPRYLVIGTGKKITLECSQTMGHDKMYWYQQDPGMELHLIHYSYGVNSTEKGDLSSESTVSRIRTEHFPLTLESARPSHTSQYLCASSPPNSATNEKLFFGSGTQLSVL.

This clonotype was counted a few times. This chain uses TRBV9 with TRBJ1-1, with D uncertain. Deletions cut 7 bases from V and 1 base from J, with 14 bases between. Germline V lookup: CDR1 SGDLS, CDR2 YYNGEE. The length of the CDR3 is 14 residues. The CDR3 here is CASSPLLANTEAFF. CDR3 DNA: TGTGCCAGCTCACCACTTTTGGCGAACACTGAAGCTTTCTTT.

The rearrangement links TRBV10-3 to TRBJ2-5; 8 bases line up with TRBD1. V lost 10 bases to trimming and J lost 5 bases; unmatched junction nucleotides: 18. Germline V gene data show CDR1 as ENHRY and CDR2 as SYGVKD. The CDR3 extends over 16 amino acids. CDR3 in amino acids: CATSLPGQGTYETQYF. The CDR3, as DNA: TGTGCCACCAGCCTCCCCGGACAGGGCACCTACGAGACCCAGTACTTC.

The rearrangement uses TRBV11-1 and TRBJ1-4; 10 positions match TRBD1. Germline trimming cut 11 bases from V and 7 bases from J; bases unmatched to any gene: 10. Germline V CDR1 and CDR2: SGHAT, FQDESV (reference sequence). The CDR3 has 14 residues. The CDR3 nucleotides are TGTGCCGGGGGGGACAGGACAGGGGGTGAAAAACTGTTTTTT. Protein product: CAGGDRTGGEKLFF.

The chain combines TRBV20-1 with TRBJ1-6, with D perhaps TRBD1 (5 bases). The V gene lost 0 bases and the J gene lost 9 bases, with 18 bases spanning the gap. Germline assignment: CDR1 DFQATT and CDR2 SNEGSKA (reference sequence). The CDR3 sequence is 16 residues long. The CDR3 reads CSARDGAREPISPLHF. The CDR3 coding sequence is TGCAGTGCTAGAGATGGGGCTAGGGAGCCAATTTCACCCCTCCACTTT.

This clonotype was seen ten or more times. The chain's CDR3 is CASRLDRENTEAFF. CDR3 sequence (DNA): TGTGCCAGCAGACTGGACAGGGAGAACACTGAAGCTTTCTTT. The chain combines TRBV12-3 or TRBV12-4 with TRBJ1-1, with TRBD1 identical over 8 bases. The ends lost 6 bases at V and 1 base at J; junction bases unmatched: 4. The CDR3 length is 14 residues.

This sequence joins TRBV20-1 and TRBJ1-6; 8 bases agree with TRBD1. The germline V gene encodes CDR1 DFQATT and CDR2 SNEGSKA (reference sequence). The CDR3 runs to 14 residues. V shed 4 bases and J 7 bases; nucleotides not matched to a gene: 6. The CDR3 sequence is CSATRTGNNSPLHF. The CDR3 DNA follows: TGCAGTGCTACAAGGACAGGGAACAATTCACCCCTCCACTTT.

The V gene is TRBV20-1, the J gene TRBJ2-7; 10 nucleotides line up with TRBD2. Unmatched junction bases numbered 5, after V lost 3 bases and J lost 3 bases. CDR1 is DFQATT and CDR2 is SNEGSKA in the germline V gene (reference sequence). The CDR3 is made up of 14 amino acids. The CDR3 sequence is CSARVIAGGYEQYF. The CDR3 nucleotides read TGCAGTGCTAGGGTTATAGCGGGAGGCTACGAGCAGTACTTC.

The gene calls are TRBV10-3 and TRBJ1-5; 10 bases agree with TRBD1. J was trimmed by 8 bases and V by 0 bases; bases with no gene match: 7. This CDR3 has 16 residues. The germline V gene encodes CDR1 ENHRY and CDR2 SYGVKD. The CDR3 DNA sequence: TGTGCCATCAGTGAGTCGAGACAGGGGGCCATGGAGCCCCAGCATTTT. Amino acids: CAISESRQGAMEPQHF.

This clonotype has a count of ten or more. CDR3 DNA: TGTGCCATCAGTGAGTCGAGGGGGCCGTATGGCTACACCTTC. It specifies CAISESRGPYGYTF. The rearrangement uses TRBV10-3 and TRBJ1-2; 7 positions match TRBD1. Per germline, CDR1 ENHRY and CDR2 SYGVKD. Losses at the gene ends were 0 bases for V and 5 bases for J; bases not matched to a gene: 3. The length of the CDR3 is 14 residues.

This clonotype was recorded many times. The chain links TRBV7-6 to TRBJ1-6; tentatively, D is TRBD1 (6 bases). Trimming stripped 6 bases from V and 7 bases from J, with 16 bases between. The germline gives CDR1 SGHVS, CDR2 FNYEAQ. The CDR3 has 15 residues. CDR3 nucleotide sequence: TGTGCCAGCAGTCTCGACAGGAGCGCGAATTCACCCCTCCACTTT. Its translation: CASSLDRSANSPLHF.

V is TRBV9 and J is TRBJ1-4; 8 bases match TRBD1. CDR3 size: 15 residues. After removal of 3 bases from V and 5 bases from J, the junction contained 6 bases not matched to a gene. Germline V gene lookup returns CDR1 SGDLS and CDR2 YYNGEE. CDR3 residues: CASSAGQATNEKLFF. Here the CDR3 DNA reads TGTGCCAGCAGCGCGGGACAGGCGACGAATGAAAAACTGTTTTTT.

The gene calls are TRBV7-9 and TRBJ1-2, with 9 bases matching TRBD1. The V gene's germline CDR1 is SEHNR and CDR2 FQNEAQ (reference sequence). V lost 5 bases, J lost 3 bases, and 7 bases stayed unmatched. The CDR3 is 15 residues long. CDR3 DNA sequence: TGTGCCAGCAGCAAAATCGGACAGGGGTACTATGGCTACACCTTC. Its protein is CASSKIGQGYYGYTF. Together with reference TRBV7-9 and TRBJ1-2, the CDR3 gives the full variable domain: DTGVSQNPRHKITKRGQNVTFRCDPISEHNRLYWYRQTLGQGPEFLTYFQNEAQLEKSRLLSDRFSAERPKGSFSTLEIQRTEQGDSAMYLCASSKIGQGYYGYTFGSGTRLTVV.

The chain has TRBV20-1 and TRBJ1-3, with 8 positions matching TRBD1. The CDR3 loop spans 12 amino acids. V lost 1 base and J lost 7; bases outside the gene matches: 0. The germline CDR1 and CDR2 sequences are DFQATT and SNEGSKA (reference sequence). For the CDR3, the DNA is TGCAGTGCTAGAGGGGACAGGAACACCATATATTTT. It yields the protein CSARGDRNTIYF.

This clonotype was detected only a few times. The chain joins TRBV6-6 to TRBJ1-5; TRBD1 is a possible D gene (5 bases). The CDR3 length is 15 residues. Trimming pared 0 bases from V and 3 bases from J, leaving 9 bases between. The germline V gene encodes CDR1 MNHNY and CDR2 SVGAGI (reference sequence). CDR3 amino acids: CASSYSWDLNQPQHF. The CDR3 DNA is TGTGCCAGCAGTTACTCGTGGGACCTCAATCAGCCCCAGCATTTT.

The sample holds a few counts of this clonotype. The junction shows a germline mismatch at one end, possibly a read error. CDR3 sequence (DNA): TGTGCCAGCAGCCCTATAGCGGGATGGGGGGAAGAAACCCAGTACTTC. It translates to CASSPIAGWGEETQYF. The V and J genes are TRBV12-3 or TRBV12-4 and TRBJ2-5; 8 nucleotides agree with TRBD2. This CDR3 region has 16 residues.

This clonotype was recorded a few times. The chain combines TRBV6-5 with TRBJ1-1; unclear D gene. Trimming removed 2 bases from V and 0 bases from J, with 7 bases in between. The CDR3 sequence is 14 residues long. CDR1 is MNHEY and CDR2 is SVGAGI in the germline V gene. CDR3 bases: TGTGCCAGCAGTTACAAGAACCTGAACACTGAAGCTTTCTTT. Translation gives CASSYKNLNTEAFF.

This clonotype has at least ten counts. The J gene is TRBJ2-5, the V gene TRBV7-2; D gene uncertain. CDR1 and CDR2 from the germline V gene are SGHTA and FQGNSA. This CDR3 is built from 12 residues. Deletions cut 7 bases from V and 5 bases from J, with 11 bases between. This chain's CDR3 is CASTPGWETQYF. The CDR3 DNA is TGTGCCAGCACCCCCGGGTGGGAGACCCAGTACTTC.

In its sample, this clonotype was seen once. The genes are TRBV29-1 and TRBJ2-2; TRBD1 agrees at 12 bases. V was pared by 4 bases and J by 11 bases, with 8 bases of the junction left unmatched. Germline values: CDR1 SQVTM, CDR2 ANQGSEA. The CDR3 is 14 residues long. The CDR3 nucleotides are TGCAGCGTTGTGTGGGACAGGGGGCGCGGCGAGCTGTTTTTT. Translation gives CSVVWDRGRGELFF.

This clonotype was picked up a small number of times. The CDR3 sequence: CASSSGQGRSGNTIYF. For the CDR3, the DNA is TGCGCCAGCAGCTCGGGACAGGGCCGCTCTGGAAACACCATATATTTT. The rearrangement joins TRBV5-1 to TRBJ1-3, with 9 bases that match TRBD1. Germline V gene data show CDR1 as SGHRS and CDR2 as YFSETQ. The junction had 4 bases not matched to a gene; V was cut back by 3 bases and J by 0 bases. This CDR3 has 16 residues.